Sequencing of this T cell receptor beta chain was carried out in a study of T cells in Graves' hyperthyroidism and ophthalmopathy. There are a few counts of this clonotype. The antigen is undetermined. Whole-study findings and limits: Ophthalmopathy could be told apart from stable hyperthyroidism with a 13 V-J model.

TCR beta CDR3 region amplification was performed from RNA transcripts. TCR CDR3 underwent first-round RT-PCR with the HTBI primer set. TCRdb re-called the multiplex PCR reads with MiXCR, one entry per CDR3 protein. Of about 640,000 distinct CDR3 sequences listed, more than 20% are singletons. A patient was excluded if there was uncontrolled infection, other autoimmune disease, pregnancy or lactation. PBMCs stemmed from about 9.7 ml fresh peripheral blood. Sequencing was carried out using blood. The TCR was taken from a man aged 25 to 40 with Graves' ophthalmopathy.

DNA for the CDR3: TGTGCCAGCAGCCGGGACCAAAACTACAATGAGCAGTTCTTC. Its protein is CASSRDQNYNEQFF. The rearrangement links TRBV7-3 to TRBJ2-1, with D possibly being TRBD1 or TRBD2 (5 bases each). Germline CDR1 is SGHTA and CDR2 is FQGTGA. V shed 5 bases and J shed 3 bases, with 11 bases lying between them. This CDR3 region has 14 residues. Supplemented by reference TRBV7-3 and TRBJ2-1, the full variable domain reads GAGVSQTPSNKVTEKGKYVELRCDPISGHTALYWYRQSLGQGPEFLIYFQGTGAADDSGLPNDRFFAVRPEGSVSTLKIQRTERGDSAVYLCASSRDQNYNEQFFGPGTRLTVL.